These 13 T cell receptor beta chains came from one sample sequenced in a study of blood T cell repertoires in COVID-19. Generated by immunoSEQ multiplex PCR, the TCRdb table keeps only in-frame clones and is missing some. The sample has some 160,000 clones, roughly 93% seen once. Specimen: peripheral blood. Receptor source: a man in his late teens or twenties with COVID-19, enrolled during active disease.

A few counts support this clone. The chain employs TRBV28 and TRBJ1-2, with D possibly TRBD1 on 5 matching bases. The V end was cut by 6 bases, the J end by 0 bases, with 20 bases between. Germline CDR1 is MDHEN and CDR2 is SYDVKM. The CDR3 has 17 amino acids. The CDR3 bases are TGTGCCAGCAGCTCGTTAGGGGCGGCTCTAGCTAACTATGGCTACACCTTC. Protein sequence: CASSSLGAALANYGYTF.

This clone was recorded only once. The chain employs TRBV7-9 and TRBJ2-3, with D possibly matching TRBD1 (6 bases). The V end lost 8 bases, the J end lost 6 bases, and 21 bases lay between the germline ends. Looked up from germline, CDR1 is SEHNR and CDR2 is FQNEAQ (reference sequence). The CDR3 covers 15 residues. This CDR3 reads CASLGKDRPLDTQYF. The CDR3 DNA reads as TGTGCCAGCTTGGGGAAGGACAGACCCCTGGATACGCAGTATTTT.

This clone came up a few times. The CDR3 DNA reads TGTGCCAGCAGTTCACAGGGTCGCTACACCTTC. Protein: CASSSQGRYTF. V and J are TRBV12-3 or TRBV12-4 and TRBJ1-2; possible D gene TRBD1, 6 bases. This CDR3 spans 11 amino acids. Trimming pared 4 bases from V and 9 bases from J, leaving 9 bases between.

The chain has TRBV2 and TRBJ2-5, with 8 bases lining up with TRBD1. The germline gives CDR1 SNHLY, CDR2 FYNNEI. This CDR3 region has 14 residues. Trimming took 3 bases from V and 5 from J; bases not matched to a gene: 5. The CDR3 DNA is TGTGCCAGCAGTGACCAGGGGGCGGGGGAGACCCAGTACTTC. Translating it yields CASSDQGAGETQYF.

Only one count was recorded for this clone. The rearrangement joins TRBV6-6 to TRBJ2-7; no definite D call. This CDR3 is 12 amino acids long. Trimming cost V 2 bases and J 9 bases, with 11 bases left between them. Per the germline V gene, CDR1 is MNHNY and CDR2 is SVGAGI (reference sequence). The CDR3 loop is CASSYESAVQYF. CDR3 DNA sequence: TGTGCCAGCAGTTACGAGAGTGCGGTGCAGTACTTC.

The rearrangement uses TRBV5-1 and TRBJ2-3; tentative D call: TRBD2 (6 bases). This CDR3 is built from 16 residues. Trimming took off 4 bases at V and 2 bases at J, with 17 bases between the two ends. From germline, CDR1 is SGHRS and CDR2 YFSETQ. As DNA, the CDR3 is TGCGCCAGCAGCCCTCGGTCCGGAGGGGCCACAGATACGCAGTATTTT. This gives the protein CASSPRSGGATDTQYF. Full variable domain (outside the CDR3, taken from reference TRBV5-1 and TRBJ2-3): KAGVTQTPRYLIKTRGQQVTLSCSPISGHRSVSWYQQTPGQGLQFLFEYFSETQRNKGNFPGRFSGRQFSNSRSEMNVSTLELGDSALYLCASSPRSGGATDTQYFGPGTRLTVL.

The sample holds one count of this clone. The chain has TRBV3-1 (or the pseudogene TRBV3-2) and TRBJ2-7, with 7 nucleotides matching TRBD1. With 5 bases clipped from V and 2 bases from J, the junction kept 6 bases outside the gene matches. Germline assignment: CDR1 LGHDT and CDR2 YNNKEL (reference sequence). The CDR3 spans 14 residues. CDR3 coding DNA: TGTGCCAGCAGCAGCCGGGACAGCACCTACGAGCAGTACTTC. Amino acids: CASSSRDSTYEQYF.

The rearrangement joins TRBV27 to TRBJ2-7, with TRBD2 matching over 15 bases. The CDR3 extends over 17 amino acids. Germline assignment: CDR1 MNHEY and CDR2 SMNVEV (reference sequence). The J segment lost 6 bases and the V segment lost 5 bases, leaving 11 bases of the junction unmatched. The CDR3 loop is CASSPLGTSGRSAEQYF. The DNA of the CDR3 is TGTGCCAGCAGTCCCTTGGGGACTAGCGGGAGGTCGGCCGAGCAGTACTTC.

The CDR3 nucleotides read TGTGCCAGTAGTATAGGTGACCCGGGGGATCCTGAAGCTTTCTTT. This codes for CASSIGDPGDPEAFF. The chain links TRBV19 to TRBJ1-1, with D possibly being TRBD1 (5 bases). The CDR3 contains 15 residues. Germline CDR1 reads LNHDA; CDR2 reads SQIVND (reference sequence). Trimming took 1 base from V and 6 from J, leaving 15 bases between them.

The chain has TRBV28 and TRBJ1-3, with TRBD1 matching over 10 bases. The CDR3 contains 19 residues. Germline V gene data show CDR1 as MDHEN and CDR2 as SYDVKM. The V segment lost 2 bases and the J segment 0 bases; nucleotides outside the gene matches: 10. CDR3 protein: CASSLMGQGFPNSGNTIYF. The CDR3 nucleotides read TGTGCCAGCAGTTTAATGGGACAGGGGTTCCCGAACTCTGGAAACACCATATATTTT.

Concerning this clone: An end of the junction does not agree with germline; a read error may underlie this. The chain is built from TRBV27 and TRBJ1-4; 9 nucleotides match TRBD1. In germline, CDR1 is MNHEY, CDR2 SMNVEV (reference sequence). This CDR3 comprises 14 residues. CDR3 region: CASSLTGGTLGLLF. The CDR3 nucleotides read TGTGCCAGCAGTTTAACAGGGGGCACTTTAGGACTGCTTTTT.

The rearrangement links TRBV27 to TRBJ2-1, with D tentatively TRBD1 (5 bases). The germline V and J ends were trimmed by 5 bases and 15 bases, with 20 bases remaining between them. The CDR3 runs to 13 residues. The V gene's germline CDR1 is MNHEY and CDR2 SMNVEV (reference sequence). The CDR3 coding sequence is TGTGCCAGCAGTCCTTCGACAGCCCCGAGTGGGTTCTTC. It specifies CASSPSTAPSGFF.

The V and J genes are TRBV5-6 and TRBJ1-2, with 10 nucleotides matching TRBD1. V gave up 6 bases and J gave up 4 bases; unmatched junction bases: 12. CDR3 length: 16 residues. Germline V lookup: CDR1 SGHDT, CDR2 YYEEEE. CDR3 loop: CASTWGQGTLGYGYTF. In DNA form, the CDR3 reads TGTGCCAGCACCTGGGGACAGGGGACCCTTGGCTATGGCTACACCTTC.